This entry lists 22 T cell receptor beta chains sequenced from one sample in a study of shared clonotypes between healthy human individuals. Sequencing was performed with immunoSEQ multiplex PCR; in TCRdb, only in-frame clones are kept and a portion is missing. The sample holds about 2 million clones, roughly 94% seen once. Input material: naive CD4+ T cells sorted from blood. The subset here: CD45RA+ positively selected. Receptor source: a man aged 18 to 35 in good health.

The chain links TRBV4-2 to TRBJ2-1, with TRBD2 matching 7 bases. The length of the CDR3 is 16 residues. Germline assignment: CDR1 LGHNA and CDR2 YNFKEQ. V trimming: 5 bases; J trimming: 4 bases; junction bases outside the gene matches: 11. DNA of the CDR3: TGTGCCAGCAGCGGTTCTAGCGGACTTAATTACAATGAGCAGTTCTTC. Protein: CASSGSSGLNYNEQFF.

CDR3 nucleotide sequence: TGTGCCAGCTCACCAGAGAGAACAGATACGCAGTATTTT. Protein: CASSPERTDTQYF. The genes are TRBV18 and TRBJ2-3; D is undetermined. The V end lost 2 bases, the J end lost 3 bases, and 6 bases lay between the germline ends. Germline-derived CDR1 and CDR2 are KGHSH and LQKENI. The CDR3 is made up of 13 amino acids.

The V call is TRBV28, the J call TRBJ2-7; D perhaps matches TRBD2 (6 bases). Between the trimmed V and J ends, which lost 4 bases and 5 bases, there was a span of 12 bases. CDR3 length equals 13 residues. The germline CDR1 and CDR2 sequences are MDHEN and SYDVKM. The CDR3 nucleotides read TGTGCCAGCAGTTCTCCAATAGCGGACGAGCAGTACTTC. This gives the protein CASSSPIADEQYF.

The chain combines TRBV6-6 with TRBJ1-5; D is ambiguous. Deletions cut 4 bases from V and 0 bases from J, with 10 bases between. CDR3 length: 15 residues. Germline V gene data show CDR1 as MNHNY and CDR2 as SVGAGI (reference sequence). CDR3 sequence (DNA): TGTGCCAGCAGTTCCTCTGGAGGTAGCAATCAGCCCCAGCATTTT. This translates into CASSSSGGSNQPQHF.

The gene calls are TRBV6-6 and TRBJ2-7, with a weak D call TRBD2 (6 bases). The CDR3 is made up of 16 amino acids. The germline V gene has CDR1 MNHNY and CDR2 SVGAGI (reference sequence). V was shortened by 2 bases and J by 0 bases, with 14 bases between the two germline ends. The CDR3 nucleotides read TGTGCCAGCAGTTACGGAGGGTTCGGAGACTCCTACGAGCAGTACTTC. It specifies CASSYGGFGDSYEQYF.

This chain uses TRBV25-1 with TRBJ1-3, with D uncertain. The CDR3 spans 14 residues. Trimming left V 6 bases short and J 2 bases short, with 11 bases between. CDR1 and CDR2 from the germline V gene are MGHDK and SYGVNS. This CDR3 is CASSRSGTGNTIYF. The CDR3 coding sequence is TGTGCCAGCAGCCGGTCGGGGACTGGAAACACCATATATTTT.

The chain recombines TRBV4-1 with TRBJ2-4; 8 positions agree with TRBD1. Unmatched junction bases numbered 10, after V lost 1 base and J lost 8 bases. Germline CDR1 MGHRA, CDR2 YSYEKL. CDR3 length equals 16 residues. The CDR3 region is CASSQALTGGMDIQYF. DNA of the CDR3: TGCGCCAGCAGCCAAGCGTTAACAGGGGGAATGGACATTCAGTACTTC.

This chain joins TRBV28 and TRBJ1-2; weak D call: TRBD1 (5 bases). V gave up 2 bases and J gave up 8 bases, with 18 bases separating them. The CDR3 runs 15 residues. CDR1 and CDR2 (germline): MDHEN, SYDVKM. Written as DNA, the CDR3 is TGTGCCAGCAGTTTAGACCGCCAAGGGGTCGTCGGCTACACCTTC. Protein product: CASSLDRQGVVGYTF.

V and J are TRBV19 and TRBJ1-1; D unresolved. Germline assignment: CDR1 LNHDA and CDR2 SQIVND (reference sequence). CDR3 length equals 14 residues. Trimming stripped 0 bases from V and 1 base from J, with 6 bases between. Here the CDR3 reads CASSIDHTNTEAFF. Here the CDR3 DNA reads TGTGCCAGTAGTATAGATCACACGAACACTGAAGCTTTCTTT.

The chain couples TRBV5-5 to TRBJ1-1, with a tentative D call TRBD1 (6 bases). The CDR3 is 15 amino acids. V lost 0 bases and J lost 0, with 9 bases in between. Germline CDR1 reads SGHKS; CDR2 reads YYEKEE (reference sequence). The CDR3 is CASSLAGGLNTEAFF. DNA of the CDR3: TGTGCCAGCAGCTTGGCGGGGGGCTTGAACACTGAAGCTTTCTTT.

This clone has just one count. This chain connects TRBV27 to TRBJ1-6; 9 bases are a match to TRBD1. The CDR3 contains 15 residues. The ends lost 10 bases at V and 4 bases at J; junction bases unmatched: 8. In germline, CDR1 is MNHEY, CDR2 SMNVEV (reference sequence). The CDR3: CATRDRVGYNSPLHF. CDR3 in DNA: TGTGCCACTAGGGACAGGGTCGGTTATAATTCACCCCTCCACTTT.

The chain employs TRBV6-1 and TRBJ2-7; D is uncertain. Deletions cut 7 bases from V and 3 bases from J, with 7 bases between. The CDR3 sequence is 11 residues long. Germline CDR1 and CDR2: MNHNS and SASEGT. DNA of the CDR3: TGTGCCAGCAAGGAAGACTACGAGCAGTACTTC. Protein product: CASKEDYEQYF.

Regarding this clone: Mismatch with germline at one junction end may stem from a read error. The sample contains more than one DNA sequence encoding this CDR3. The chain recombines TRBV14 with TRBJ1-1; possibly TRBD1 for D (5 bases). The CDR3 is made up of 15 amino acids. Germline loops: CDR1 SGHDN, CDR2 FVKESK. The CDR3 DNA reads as TGTGCCAGTAGCCAAGATCACACCGGGGGCACTGAAGCTTTCTTT. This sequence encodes CASSQDHTGGTEAFF. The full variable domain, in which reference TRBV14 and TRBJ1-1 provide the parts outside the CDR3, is EAGVTQFPSHSVIEKGQTVTLRCDPISGHDNLYWYRRVMGKEIKFLLHFVKESKQDESGMPNNRFLAERTGGTYSTLKVQPAELEDSGVYFCASSQDHTGGTEAFFGQGTRLTVV.

The CDR3 nucleotides read TGTGCCAGCAGTTTCCCCCTCAACGAATACGAGCAGTACTTC. It specifies CASSFPLNEYEQYF. This sequence joins TRBV6-6 and TRBJ2-7; D gene uncertain. The CDR3 length is 14 residues. CDR1 is MNHNY and CDR2 is SVGAGI in the germline V gene (reference sequence). The V end lost 4 bases, the J end lost 4 bases, and 14 bases lay between the germline ends.

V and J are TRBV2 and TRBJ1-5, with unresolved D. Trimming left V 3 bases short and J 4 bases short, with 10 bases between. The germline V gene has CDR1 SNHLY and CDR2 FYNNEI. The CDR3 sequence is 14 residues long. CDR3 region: CASSEVSTNQPQHF. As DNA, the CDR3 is TGTGCCAGCAGTGAGGTCAGCACAAATCAGCCCCAGCATTTT.

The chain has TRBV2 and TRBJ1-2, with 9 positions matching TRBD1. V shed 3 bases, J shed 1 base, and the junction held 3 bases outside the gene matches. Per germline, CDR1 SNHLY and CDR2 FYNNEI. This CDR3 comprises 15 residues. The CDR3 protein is CASSDGTGINYGYTF. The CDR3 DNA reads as TGTGCCAGCAGTGACGGGACAGGGATTAACTATGGCTACACCTTC.

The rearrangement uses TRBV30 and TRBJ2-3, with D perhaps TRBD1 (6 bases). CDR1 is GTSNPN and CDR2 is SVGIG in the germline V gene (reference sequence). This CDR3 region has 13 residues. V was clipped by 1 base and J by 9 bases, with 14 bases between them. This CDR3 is CAWSEVAQGTQYF. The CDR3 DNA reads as TGTGCCTGGAGTGAAGTGGCGCAGGGGACGCAGTATTTT.

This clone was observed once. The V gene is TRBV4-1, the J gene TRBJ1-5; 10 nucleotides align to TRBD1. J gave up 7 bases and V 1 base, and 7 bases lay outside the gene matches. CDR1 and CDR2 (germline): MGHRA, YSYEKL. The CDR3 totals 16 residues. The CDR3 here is CASSQAKTGGGQPQHF. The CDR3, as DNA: TGCGCCAGCAGCCAAGCCAAGACAGGGGGCGGCCAGCCCCAGCATTTT.

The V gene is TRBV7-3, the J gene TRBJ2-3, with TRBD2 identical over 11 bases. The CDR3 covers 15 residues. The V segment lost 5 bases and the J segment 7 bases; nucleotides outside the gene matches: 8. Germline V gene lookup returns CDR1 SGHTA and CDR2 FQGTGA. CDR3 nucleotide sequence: TGTGCCAGCAGCAAACTAGCGGGGGTTGCAAATACGCAGTATTTT. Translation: CASSKLAGVANTQYF.

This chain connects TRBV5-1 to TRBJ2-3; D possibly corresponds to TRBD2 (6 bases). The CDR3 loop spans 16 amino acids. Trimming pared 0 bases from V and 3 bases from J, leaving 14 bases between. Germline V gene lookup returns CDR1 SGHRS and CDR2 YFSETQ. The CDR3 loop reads CASSLAVSLATDTQYF. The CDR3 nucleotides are TGCGCCAGCAGCTTGGCTGTTTCGCTAGCGACAGATACGCAGTATTTT.

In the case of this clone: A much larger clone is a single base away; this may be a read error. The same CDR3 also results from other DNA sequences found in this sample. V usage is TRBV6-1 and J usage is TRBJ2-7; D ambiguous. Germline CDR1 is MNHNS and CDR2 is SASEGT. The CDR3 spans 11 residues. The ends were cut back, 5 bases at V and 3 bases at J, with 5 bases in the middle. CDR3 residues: CASSPNYEQYF. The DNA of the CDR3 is TGTGCCAGCAGTCCGAACTACGAGCAGTACTTC.

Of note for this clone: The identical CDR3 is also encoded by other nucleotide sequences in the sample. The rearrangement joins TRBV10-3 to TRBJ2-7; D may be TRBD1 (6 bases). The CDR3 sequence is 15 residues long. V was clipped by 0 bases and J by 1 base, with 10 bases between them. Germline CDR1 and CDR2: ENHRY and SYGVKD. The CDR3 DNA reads TGTGCCATCAGTGAGTCGGACAGTGGATCCTACGAGCAGTACTTC. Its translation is CAISESDSGSYEQYF.